Each of the 12 T cell receptor beta chains below was sequenced from the same sample in a study of cytomegalovirus exposure and HLA in healthy donors. It was with 60 Vbeta and 13 Jbeta primers that the PCR ran. Some clones are missing from TCRdb's copy, which holds only in-frame ones; the method was immunoSEQ multiplex PCR. The sample has under 95,000 clones, around four fifths seen once. Material: PBMCs. These TCRs come from a boy between 10 and 17 years old in good health and CMV-seronegative.

The chain couples TRBV4-1 to TRBJ1-5; weak D call: TRBD1 (6 bases). Trimming left V 4 bases short and J 4 bases short, with 8 bases between. Germline CDR1 is MGHRA and CDR2 is YSYEKL. The CDR3 spans 13 residues. The CDR3 loop is CASSRGQNQPQHF. The CDR3 DNA reads as TGCGCCAGCAGCCGAGGACAGAATCAGCCCCAGCATTTT.

This clone turned up a few times. The V and J genes are TRBV6-1 and TRBJ2-1; 13 bases fit TRBD2. Trimming cost V 8 bases and J 2 bases; bases outside gene matches: 0. The CDR3 spans 14 residues. Germline V gene data show CDR1 as MNHNS and CDR2 as SASEGT. The CDR3: CASGTSGTYNEQFF. In DNA form, the CDR3 reads TGTGCCAGCGGGACTAGCGGGACCTACAATGAGCAGTTCTTC.

The chain uses TRBV6-1 and TRBJ1-5; 9 nucleotides agree with TRBD1. J lost 0 bases, V lost 0 bases, and 12 bases had no gene match. The germline V gene has CDR1 MNHNS and CDR2 SASEGT. The CDR3 totals 20 residues. CDR3 amino acids: CASSEAPGQGVLYSNQPQHF. The CDR3 DNA reads TGTGCCAGCAGTGAAGCTCCGGGACAGGGTGTGCTGTATAGCAATCAGCCCCAGCATTTT.

The rearrangement joins TRBV27 to TRBJ1-5; the D is unclear. Germline V CDR1 and CDR2: MNHEY, SMNVEV (reference sequence). V was shortened by 5 bases and J by 7 bases, with 12 bases between the two germline ends. CDR3 length: 13 residues. The chain's CDR3 is CASSLRYEQPQHF. CDR3 DNA: TGTGCCAGCAGTCTAAGATACGAACAGCCCCAGCATTTT.

This clone has just one count. J is TRBJ2-1 and V is TRBV30; the match to TRBD1 covers 10 bases. The CDR3 covers 12 residues. Looked up from germline, CDR1 is GTSNPN and CDR2 is SVGIG (reference sequence). The V and J ends lost 7 bases and 7 bases, in that order; junction bases with no gene match: 4. In DNA, the CDR3 is TGTGCCTCTCCGGGACAGGGGAATGAGCAGTTCTTC. Protein: CASPGQGNEQFF. Supplemented by reference TRBV30 and TRBJ2-1, the full variable domain reads SQTIHQWPATLVQPVGSPLSLECTVEGTSNPNLYWYRQAAGRGLQLLFYSVGIGQISSEVPQNLSASRPQDRQFILSSKKLLLSDSGFYLCASPGQGNEQFFGPGTRLTVL.

The gene calls are TRBV27 and TRBJ2-1, with D hard to call. This CDR3 comprises 14 residues. Trimming pared 8 bases from V and 6 bases from J, leaving 17 bases between. In germline, CDR1 is MNHEY, CDR2 SMNVEV (reference sequence). CDR3 bases: TGTGCCAGCGTCCCCAGTGGCCTTGGCAATGAGCAGTTCTTC. It yields the protein CASVPSGLGNEQFF.

V is TRBV5-4 and J is TRBJ1-5; D uncertain. V lost 3 bases to trimming and J lost 6 bases, with 7 bases between them. CDR3 size: 12 residues. Germline V lookup: CDR1 SGHNT, CDR2 YYREEE (reference sequence). CDR3 DNA sequence: TGTGCCAGCAGCTCCCCGGGTCAGCCCCAGCATTTT. It codes for CASSSPGQPQHF. Combining the CDR3 with reference TRBV5-4 and TRBJ1-5 gives the whole variable domain ETGVTQSPTHLIKTRGQQVTLRCSSQSGHNTVSWYQQALGQGPQFIFQYYREEENGRGNFPPRFSGLQFPNYSSELNVNALELDDSALYLCASSSPGQPQHFGDGTRLSIL.

This rearrangement joins TRBV7-3 to TRBJ1-2; tentative D call: TRBD1 (5 bases). Germline V CDR1 and CDR2: SGHTA, FQGTGA. Trimming took off 0 bases at V and 2 bases at J, with 16 bases between the two ends. The CDR3 extends over 17 amino acids. CDR3 bases: TGTGCCAGCAGCTTAACGGGGGGAGGGGAAGTCAACTATGGCTACACCTTC. Translating it yields CASSLTGGGEVNYGYTF.

This clone was found a few times. The rearrangement joins TRBV5-1 to TRBJ2-5; 8 bases are shared with TRBD1. Germline CDR1 and CDR2: SGHRS and YFSETQ. V gave up 4 bases and J gave up 2 bases; unmatched junction bases: 13. The CDR3 runs 17 residues. The CDR3 loop reads CASSPGQGSSVQETQYF. The CDR3 nucleotides read TGCGCCAGCAGCCCCGGACAGGGCAGTTCCGTACAAGAGACCCAGTACTTC.

V is TRBV2 and J is TRBJ1-1; no definite D call. V lost 3 bases to trimming and J lost 5 bases, with 25 bases between them. CDR3 length: 18 residues. Germline CDR1 SNHLY, CDR2 FYNNEI. The CDR3 DNA sequence: TGTGCCAGCAGTGATCCCGCAGACACTCCCGTCCCCATTACTGAAGCTTTCTTT. This encodes CASSDPADTPVPITEAFF.

CDR3 in DNA: TGTGCCAGCAGTTACAGGGGGGGAGAGACCCAGTACTTC. This encodes CASSYRGGETQYF. The chain carries TRBV6-6 and TRBJ2-5; D may be TRBD2 (7 bases). Trimming removed 2 bases from V and 4 bases from J, with 8 bases in between. Germline values: CDR1 MNHNY, CDR2 SVGAGI (reference sequence). This CDR3 is 13 amino acids long.

The CDR3 is CASSHNTGEQYF. CDR3 bases: TGCGCCAGCAGCCATAACACGGGGGAGCAGTACTTC. V usage is TRBV4-1 and J usage is TRBJ2-7; weak D call: TRBD2 (5 bases). The length of the CDR3 is 12 residues. Germline values: CDR1 MGHRA, CDR2 YSYEKL. The V end lost 3 bases, the J end lost 7 bases, and 10 bases lay between the germline ends.